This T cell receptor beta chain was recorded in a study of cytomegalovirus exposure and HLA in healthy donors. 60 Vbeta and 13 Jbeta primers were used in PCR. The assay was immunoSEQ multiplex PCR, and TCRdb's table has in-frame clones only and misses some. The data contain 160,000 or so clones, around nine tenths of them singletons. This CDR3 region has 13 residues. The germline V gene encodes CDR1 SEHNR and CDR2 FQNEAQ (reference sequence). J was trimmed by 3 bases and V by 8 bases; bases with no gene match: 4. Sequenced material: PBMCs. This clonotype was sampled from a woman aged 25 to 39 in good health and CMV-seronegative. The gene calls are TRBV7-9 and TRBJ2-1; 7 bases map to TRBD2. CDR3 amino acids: CASRGELYNEQFF. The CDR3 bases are TGTGCCAGCCGGGGGGAACTCTACAATGAGCAGTTCTTC.